These 21 T cell receptor beta chains originate from one sample sequenced in a study of STAT5B mutations in CD4+ large granular lymphocyte leukemia. Method: immunoSEQ multiplex PCR; TCRdb's copy keeps in-frame clones and lacks some. This sample has about 25,000 clones, with 81% found just once. Sequenced input: CD4+ T cells from blood buffy coats. These receptors came from a human donor in good health.

The J gene is TRBJ2-5, the V gene TRBV5-6, with D possibly TRBD2 on 6 matching bases. The assigned J gene may be wrong: the sequence end matches TRBJ2-7 better. This CDR3 is built from 12 residues. Germline loops: CDR1 SGHDT, CDR2 YYEEEE. The CDR3 coding sequence is TGTGCCAGCAGCTGGGACTGGGGCGAGCAGTACTTC. This translates into CASSWDWGEQYF.

This rearrangement joins TRBV5-4 to TRBJ2-2, with TRBD1 matching over 7 bases. Germline V gives CDR1 SGHNT, CDR2 YYREEE (reference sequence). The CDR3 length is 15 residues. Trimming removed 4 bases from V and 2 bases from J; junction bases left unmatched: 5. The CDR3 nucleotides read TGTGCCAGCAGCAAGGGACAGAGAAACACCGGGGAGCTGTTTTTT. Its protein product is CASSKGQRNTGELFF.

This chain uses TRBV2 with TRBJ2-3; D not certain. The V gene's germline CDR1 is SNHLY and CDR2 FYNNEI. Trimming took off 3 bases at V and 5 bases at J, with 9 bases between the two ends. The CDR3 extends over 13 amino acids. CDR3 region: CASSDIVGDTQYF. In DNA, the CDR3 is TGTGCCAGCAGTGATATAGTAGGAGATACGCAGTATTTT.

This sequence joins TRBV7-7 and TRBJ2-1; TRBD1 agrees at 8 bases. In germline, CDR1 is SSHAT, CDR2 FNYEAQ (reference sequence). The CDR3 is 14 amino acids. V dropped 5 bases and J dropped 10; count of bases not matched to a gene: 10. As DNA, the CDR3 is TGTGCCAGCAGCCCGGGACAGGCCAAGGGGGAGCAGTTCTTC. Translation: CASSPGQAKGEQFF.

This chain joins TRBV27 and TRBJ2-1; tentative D call: TRBD2 (6 bases). The CDR3 runs 16 residues. CDR1 is MNHEY, CDR2 SMNVEV, per germline (reference sequence). The V end lost 5 bases, the J end lost 0 bases, and 14 bases lay between the germline ends. Here the CDR3 reads CASSPPLALSYNEQFF. The CDR3 bases are TGTGCCAGCAGTCCGCCACTAGCCCTCTCCTACAATGAGCAGTTCTTC.

A single count supports this clone. CDR3 sequence: CATSSVGGRYEQYF. As DNA, the CDR3 is TGTGCCACCAGCAGTGTAGGGGGGAGGTACGAGCAGTACTTC. The gene calls are TRBV15 and TRBJ2-5, with D possibly called TRBD1 or TRBD2 (6 bases each). The DNA matches TRBJ2-7 better at its end, which makes the J call doubtful. This CDR3 comprises 14 residues. The germline gives CDR1 LNHNV, CDR2 YYDKDF (reference sequence).

The chain is built from TRBV7-2 and TRBJ2-7; unclear D gene. V was clipped by 7 bases and J by 7 bases, with 14 bases between them. This CDR3 has 12 amino acids. Germline CDR1 and CDR2: SGHTA and FQGNSA. In DNA form, the CDR3 reads TGTGCCAGCACCCGTACCCCCGAGGAGCAGTACTTC. This encodes CASTRTPEEQYF.

The chain links TRBV20-1 to TRBJ2-3, with unresolved D. The CDR3 has 11 amino acids. CDR1 and CDR2 (germline): DFQATT, SNEGSKA (reference sequence). The ends were cut back, 6 bases at V and 4 bases at J, with 8 bases in the middle. CDR3 protein: CSADRADTQYF. CDR3 nucleotide sequence: TGCAGTGCGGATAGGGCAGATACGCAGTATTTT.

This clone was seen only once. J is TRBJ1-3 and V is TRBV7-9; the D is unclear. The V and J ends lost 5 bases and 4 bases respectively, with 9 bases between them. The CDR3 extends over 13 amino acids. From germline, CDR1 is SEHNR and CDR2 FQNEAQ (reference sequence). CDR3 residues: CASSPITGNTIYF. Here the CDR3 DNA reads TGTGCCAGCAGCCCAATAACAGGAAACACCATATATTTT.

The genes are TRBV5-1 and TRBJ2-7; D is unresolved. The germline V gene has CDR1 SGHRS and CDR2 YFSETQ. This CDR3 is 13 amino acids long. Trimming removed 1 base from V and 4 bases from J, with 9 bases in between. The CDR3 region is CASSLMVGYEQYF. In nucleotides, the CDR3 is TGCGCCAGCAGCTTGATGGTCGGTTACGAGCAGTACTTC.

This rearrangement joins TRBV29-1 to TRBJ1-1; D is unclear. Germline assignment: CDR1 SQVTM and CDR2 ANQGSEA. V lost 8 bases, J lost 7 bases, and 20 bases lay in between. The CDR3 length is 13 residues. In DNA form, the CDR3 reads TGCAGCCCCAAGGCGGGTCTCCGAGGTGAAGCTTTCTTT. Its translation is CSPKAGLRGEAFF.

This clone was seen only a few times. The chain couples TRBV7-9 to TRBJ2-7; 7 nucleotides align to TRBD2. Germline V CDR1 and CDR2: SEHNR, FQNEAQ (reference sequence). The J segment lost 3 bases and the V segment lost 5 bases, leaving 10 bases of the junction unmatched. The CDR3 length is 15 residues. CDR3 region: CASSGTGGGHYEQYF. The CDR3 nucleotides are TGTGCCAGCAGCGGGACTGGGGGAGGGCACTACGAGCAGTACTTC. The full variable domain, rest sourced from reference TRBV7-9 and TRBJ2-7, is DTGVSQNPRHKITKRGQNVTFRCDPISEHNRLYWYRQTLGQGPEFLTYFQNEAQLEKSRLLSDRFSAERPKGSFSTLEIQRTEQGDSAMYLCASSGTGGGHYEQYFGPGTRLTVT.

J is TRBJ2-3 and V is TRBV10-1; the D gene is possibly TRBD1 (5 bases). CDR1 WNHNN and CDR2 SYGVQD come from the germline V gene (reference sequence). V lost 7 bases to trimming and J lost 4 bases, with 12 bases between them. CDR3 length: 13 amino acids. CDR3 sequence reads: CASTDNPSDTQYF. CDR3 DNA sequence: TGCGCCAGCACGGACAACCCGTCAGATACGCAGTATTTT.

The sample holds one count of this clone. The V gene is TRBV10-1, the J gene TRBJ2-5; 7 bases map to TRBD2. This CDR3 is 13 amino acids long. CDR1 and CDR2 from the germline V gene are WNHNN and SYGVQD (reference sequence). V lost 6 bases, J lost 7 bases, and 8 bases stayed unmatched. CDR3 coding DNA: TGCGCCAGCAGCTCCGGAAGGGAGGGGACCCAGTACTTC. Translated: CASSSGREGTQYF.

The gene calls are TRBV10-2 and TRBJ2-5, with 8 nucleotides matching TRBD2. Germline V gene data show CDR1 as WSHSY and CDR2 as SAAADI. The CDR3 totals 17 residues. Trimming at V came to 6 bases and at J to 0 bases, leaving 12 bases not matched to a gene. The CDR3 DNA reads TGCGCCAGCAGGGACCTCCGGCTAGCGGGCTACCAAGAGACCCAGTACTTC. Its translation is CASRDLRLAGYQETQYF.

The chain recombines TRBV27 with TRBJ2-6; 13 bases align to TRBD2. The CDR3 contains 18 residues. With V trimmed by 5 bases and J by 0 bases, 4 bases remained unmatched. Germline lookup yields CDR1 MNHEY and CDR2 SMNVEV (reference sequence). This CDR3 reads CASSPTSGRLSGANVLTF. CDR3 sequence (DNA): TGTGCCAGCAGTCCGACTAGCGGGAGGCTCTCTGGGGCCAACGTCCTGACTTTC.

The chain couples TRBV6-1 to TRBJ1-1; tentatively, D is TRBD1 (5 bases). This CDR3 has 17 residues. Trimming left V 1 base short and J 6 bases short, with 21 bases between. Germline V gives CDR1 MNHNS, CDR2 SASEGT. The CDR3 here is CASSEVFSTRGYAEAFF. DNA of the CDR3: TGTGCCAGCAGTGAAGTGTTCAGTACCCGGGGGTACGCTGAAGCTTTCTTT.

This chain joins TRBV5-1 and TRBJ2-2; D is uncertain. The CDR3 consists of 15 residues. Germline loops: CDR1 SGHRS, CDR2 YFSETQ. V dropped 1 base and J dropped 0 bases, with 7 bases sitting between them. CDR3 in amino acids: CASSLTTTNTGELFF. The CDR3 region has the DNA TGCGCCAGCAGCTTGACAACAACGAACACCGGGGAGCTGTTTTTT. The entire variable domain, with the rest obtained from reference TRBV5-1 and TRBJ2-2, is as follows: KAGVTQTPRYLIKTRGQQVTLSCSPISGHRSVSWYQQTPGQGLQFLFEYFSETQRNKGNFPGRFSGRQFSNSRSEMNVSTLELGDSALYLCASSLTTTNTGELFFGEGSRLTVL.

The chain joins TRBV9 to TRBJ1-2; D remains ambiguous. V lost 0 bases to trimming and J lost 6 bases, with 9 bases between them. This CDR3 is built from 13 residues. CDR1 is SGDLS and CDR2 is YYNGEE in the germline V gene. The chain's CDR3 is CASSVGTEDGYTF. CDR3 DNA: TGTGCCAGCAGCGTAGGGACGGAAGATGGCTACACCTTC.

CDR3 amino acids: CASSVGQLLEQYV. As DNA, the CDR3 is TGTGCCAGCAGTGTCGGACAGCTCCTCGAGCAGTACGTC. This chain connects TRBV2 to TRBJ2-7, with a possible D match to TRBD1 (6 bases). Germline V CDR1 and CDR2: SNHLY, FYNNEI. This CDR3 spans 13 amino acids. Trimming removed 4 bases from V and 6 bases from J, with 13 bases in between.

The chain employs TRBV2 and TRBJ2-3, with a possible D match to TRBD2 (7 bases). Germline V gives CDR1 SNHLY, CDR2 FYNNEI. The V gene lost 7 bases and the J gene lost 1 base, with 15 bases spanning the gap. The CDR3 loop spans 15 amino acids. The CDR3 region has the DNA TGTGCCAGCATAATAGGGGGGGCTGGCACAGATACGCAGTATTTT. Translating gives CASIIGGAGTDTQYF.